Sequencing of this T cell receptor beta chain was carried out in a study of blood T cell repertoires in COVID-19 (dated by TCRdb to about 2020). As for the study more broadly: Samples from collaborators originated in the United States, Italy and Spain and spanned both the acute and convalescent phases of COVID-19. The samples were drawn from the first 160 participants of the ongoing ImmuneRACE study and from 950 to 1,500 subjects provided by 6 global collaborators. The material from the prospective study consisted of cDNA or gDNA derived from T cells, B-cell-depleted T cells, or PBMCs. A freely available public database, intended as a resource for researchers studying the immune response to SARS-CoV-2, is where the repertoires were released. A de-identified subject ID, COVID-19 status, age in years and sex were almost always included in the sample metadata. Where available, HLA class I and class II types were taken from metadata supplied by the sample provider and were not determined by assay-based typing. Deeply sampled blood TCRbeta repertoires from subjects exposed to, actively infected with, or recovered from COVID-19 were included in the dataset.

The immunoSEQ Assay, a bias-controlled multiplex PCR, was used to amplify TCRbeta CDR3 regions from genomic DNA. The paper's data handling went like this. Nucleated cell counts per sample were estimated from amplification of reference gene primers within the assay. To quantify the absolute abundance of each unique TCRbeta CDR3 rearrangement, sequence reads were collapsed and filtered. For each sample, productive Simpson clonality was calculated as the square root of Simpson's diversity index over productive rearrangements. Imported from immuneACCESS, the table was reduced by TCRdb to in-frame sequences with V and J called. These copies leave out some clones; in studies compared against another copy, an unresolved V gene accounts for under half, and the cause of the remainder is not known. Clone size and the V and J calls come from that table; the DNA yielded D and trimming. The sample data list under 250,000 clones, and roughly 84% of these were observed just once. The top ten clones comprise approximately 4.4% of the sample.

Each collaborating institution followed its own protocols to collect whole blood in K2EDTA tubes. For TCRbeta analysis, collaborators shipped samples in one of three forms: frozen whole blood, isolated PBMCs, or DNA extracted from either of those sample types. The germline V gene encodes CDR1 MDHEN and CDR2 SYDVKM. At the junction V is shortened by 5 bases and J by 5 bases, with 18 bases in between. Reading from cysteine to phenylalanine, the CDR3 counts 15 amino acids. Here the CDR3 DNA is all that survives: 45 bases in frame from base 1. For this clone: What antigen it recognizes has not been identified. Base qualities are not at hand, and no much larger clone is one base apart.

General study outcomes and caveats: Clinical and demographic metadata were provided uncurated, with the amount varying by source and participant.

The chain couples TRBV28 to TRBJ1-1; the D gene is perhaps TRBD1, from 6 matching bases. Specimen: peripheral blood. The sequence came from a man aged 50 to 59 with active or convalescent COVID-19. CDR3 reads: CASSRVQGSRTEAFF. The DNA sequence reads TGTGCCAGCAGTCGAGTCCAGGGGAGTAGAACTGAAGCTTTCTTT.